The sequence of this T cell receptor (beta chain) was determined in a study of T cells expressing NK-cell markers. Turning to the study itself: HCMV seropositivity marked most of the eight sequenced donors; one was seronegative. The study, taken as a whole, reports: The study found dominant NKG2C+ clonotypes at about 1.0-7.5% of CD8+ T cells in roughly six donors. These clonotypes additionally ranked first within the CD3+CD56-NKG2C+ fraction of four donors.

5'RACE template switching built TCR beta cDNA with unique molecular identifiers. TCRdb re-called the 5' RACE reads and shows each CDR3 protein once, DNA omitted. This sample's table has 250,000 to 300,000 distinct CDR3 sequences. About this clonotype itself: Its matching antigen is unknown.

Germline loops: CDR1 SGHRS, CDR2 YFSETQ. The CDR3 totals 16 residues. Specimen: blood T cells: a sorted CD56 or NKG2C T cell subset, CD4+ or CD8+ T cells, or bulk PBMC T cells (not recorded which). J is TRBJ1-2 and V is TRBV5-1. The TCR was taken from a woman aged 18 to 69 in good health. The CDR3 loop is CASSLARGISSYGYTF.